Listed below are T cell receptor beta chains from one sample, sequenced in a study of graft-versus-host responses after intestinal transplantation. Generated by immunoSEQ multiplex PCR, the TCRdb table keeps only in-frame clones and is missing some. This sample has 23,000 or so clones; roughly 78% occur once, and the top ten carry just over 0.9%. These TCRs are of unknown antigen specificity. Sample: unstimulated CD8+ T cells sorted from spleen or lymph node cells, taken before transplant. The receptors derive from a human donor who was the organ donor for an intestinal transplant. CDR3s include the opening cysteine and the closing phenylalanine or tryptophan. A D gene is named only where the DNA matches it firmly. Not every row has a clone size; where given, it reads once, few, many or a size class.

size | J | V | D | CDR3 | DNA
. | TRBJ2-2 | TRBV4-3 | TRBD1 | CASSQVQGALGELFF | TGCGCCAGCAGCCAAGTACAGGGGGCGCTTGGGGAGCTGTTTTTT
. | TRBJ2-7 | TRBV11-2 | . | CASSLGGADEQYF | TGTGCCAGCAGCTTAGGAGGAGCGGACGAGCAGTACTTC
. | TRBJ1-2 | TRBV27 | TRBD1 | CATGQGTMGGYTF | TGTGCCACCGGACAGGGGACGATGGGCGGCTACACCTTC
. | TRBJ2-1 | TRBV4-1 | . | CASTGGLATYNEQFF | TGCGCCAGCACAGGAGGCCTAGCGACTTACAATGAGCAGTTCTTC
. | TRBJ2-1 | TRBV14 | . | CASSPPRSSYNEQFF | TGTGCCAGCAGCCCACCGAGGAGCTCCTACAATGAGCAGTTCTTC
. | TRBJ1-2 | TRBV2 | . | CASNGGLTYTF | TGTGCCAGCAATGGAGGTCTTACTTACACCTTC
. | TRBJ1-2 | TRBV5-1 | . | CASSLIPGQDYGYTF | TGCGCCAGCTCTTTAATACCGGGACAAGACTATGGCTACACCTTC
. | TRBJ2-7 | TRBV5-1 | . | CASSPGPTYFYEQYF | TGCGCCAGCAGCCCGGGGCCTACCTATTTCTACGAGCAGTACTTC
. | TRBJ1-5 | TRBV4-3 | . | CASSQDVKADQPQHF | TGCGCCAGCAGCCAAGATGTCAAGGCGGATCAGCCCCAGCATTTT
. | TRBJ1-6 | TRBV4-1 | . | CASSQVGLNSPLHF | TGCGCCAGCAGCCAAGTAGGATTGAATTCACCCCTCCACTTT
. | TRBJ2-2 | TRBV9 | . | CASSVGNGETGELFF | TGTGCCAGCAGCGTAGGGAATGGCGAGACCGGGGAGCTGTTTTTT
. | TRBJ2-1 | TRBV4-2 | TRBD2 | CASSPYDGAGVLSYNEQFF | TGTGCCAGCAGCCCCTACGACGGAGCGGGGGTACTCTCCTACAATGAGCAGTTCTTC
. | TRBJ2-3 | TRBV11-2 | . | CASSSDRNRWDTQYF | TGTGCCAGCAGCTCTGACCGGAATCGGTGGGATACGCAGTATTTT
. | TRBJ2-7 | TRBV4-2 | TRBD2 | CASSPRGGGSSYEQYF | TGTGCCAGCAGCCCCCGGGGGGGCGGATCCTCCTACGAGCAGTACTTC
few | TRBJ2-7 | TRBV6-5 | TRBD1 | CASSPGTVYYEQYF | TGTGCCAGCAGTCCAGGGACAGTTTATTACGAGCAGTACTTC
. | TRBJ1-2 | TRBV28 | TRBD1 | CASRDRGYGYTF | TGTGCCAGCCGGGACAGGGGCTATGGCTACACCTTC
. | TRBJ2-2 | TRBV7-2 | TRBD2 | CASSFPGLAPNTGELFF | TGTGCCAGCAGCTTCCCGGGACTAGCGCCCAACACCGGGGAGCTGTTTTTT
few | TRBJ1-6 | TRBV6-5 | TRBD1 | CASSYSSGGGNSPLHF | TGTGCCAGCAGTTACTCGTCAGGGGGCGGTAATTCACCCCTCCACTTT
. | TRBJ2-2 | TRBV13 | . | CASSGVGNTGELFF | TGTGCCAGCAGCGGTGTAGGAAACACCGGGGAGCTGTTTTTT
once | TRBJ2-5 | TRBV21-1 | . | CASAPRGETRTGGSGETQYF | TGTGCCAGCGCGCCCCGTGGGGAAACCCGGACAGGGGGCTCCGGAGAGACCCAGTACTTC
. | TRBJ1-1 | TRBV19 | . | CASSIGAGSEAFF | TGTGCCAGTAGTATAGGGGCGGGGTCCGAAGCTTTCTTT
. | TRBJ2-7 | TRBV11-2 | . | CASSPGTYEQYF | TGTGCCAGCAGCCCCGGGACTTACGAGCAGTACTTC
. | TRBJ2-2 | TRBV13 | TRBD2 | CASSLATSSGYTGELFF | TGTGCCAGCAGCTTAGCCACCTCTAGCGGCTACACCGGGGAGCTGTTTTTT
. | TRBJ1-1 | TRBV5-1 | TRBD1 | CASSLEGARNTEAFF | TGCGCCAGCAGCTTGGAGGGGGCGCGGAACACTGAAGCTTTCTTT
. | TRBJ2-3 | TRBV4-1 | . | CASSQDFRGALTDTQYF | TGCGCCAGCAGCCAAGACTTTCGGGGGGCGTTGACAGATACGCAGTATTTT
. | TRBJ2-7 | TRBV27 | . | CASSSSYEQYF | TGTGCCAGCAGTTCTTCCTACGAGCAGTACTTC
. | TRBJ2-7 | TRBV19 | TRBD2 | CASSVLAGSYEQYF | TGTGCCAGTAGTGTACTAGCGGGCTCCTACGAGCAGTACTTC
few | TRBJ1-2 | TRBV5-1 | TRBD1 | CASSLGRGPANYGYTF | TGCGCCAGCAGCTTGGGCAGGGGGCCTGCTAACTATGGCTACACCTTC
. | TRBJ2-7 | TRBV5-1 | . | CASSFGGSSYEQYF | TGCGCCAGCAGCTTTGGGGGGAGCTCCTACGAGCAGTACTTC
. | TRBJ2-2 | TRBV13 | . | CASSFDFGELFF | TGTGCCAGCAGCTTTGACTTCGGGGAGCTGTTTTTT
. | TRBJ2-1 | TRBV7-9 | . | CASSVSWSEQFF | TGTGCCAGCAGCGTCAGCTGGTCTGAGCAGTTCTTC
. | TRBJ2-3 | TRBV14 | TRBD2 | CASSQDPPSGRTDTQYF | TGTGCCAGCAGCCAAGACCCCCCTAGCGGGCGCACAGATACGCAGTATTTT
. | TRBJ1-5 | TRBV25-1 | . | CASSEQGHNQPQHF | TGTGCCAGCAGTGAACAAGGGCATAATCAGCCCCAGCATTTT
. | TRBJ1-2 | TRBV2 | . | CASSEAGANYGYTF | TGTGCCAGCAGTGAGGCGGGGGCTAACTATGGCTACACCTTC
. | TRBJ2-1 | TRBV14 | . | CASSLLVPSSYNEQFF | TGTGCCAGCAGTCTCCTTGTGCCTTCCTCCTACAATGAGCAGTTCTTC
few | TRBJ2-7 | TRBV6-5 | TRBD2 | CASSYTSGGAYEQYF | TGTGCCAGCAGTTACACTAGCGGGGGGGCCTACGAGCAGTACTTC
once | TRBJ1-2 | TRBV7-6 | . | CASSKYSPGGGYTF | TGTGCCAGCAGCAAATACTCCCCCGGGGGAGGCTACACCTTC
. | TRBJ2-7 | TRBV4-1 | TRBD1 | CASTTLATQGAREQYF | TGCGCCAGCACCACACTTGCAACCCAGGGGGCTCGTGAGCAGTACTTC
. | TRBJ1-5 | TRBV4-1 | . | CASSQDIQAQHF | TGTGCCAGCAGCCAAGACATACAGGCCCAGCATTTT
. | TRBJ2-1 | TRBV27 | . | CASSPNLGNEQFF | TGTGCCAGCAGTCCCAACTTGGGCAATGAGCAGTTCTTC
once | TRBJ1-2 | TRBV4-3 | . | CASSRNPLDESHGYTF | TGCGCCAGCAGCCGCAACCCGCTGGACGAGAGTCATGGCTACACCTTC
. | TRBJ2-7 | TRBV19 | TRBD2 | CASSILAGGPNEQYF | TGTGCCAGTAGTATACTAGCGGGAGGGCCCAACGAGCAGTACTTC
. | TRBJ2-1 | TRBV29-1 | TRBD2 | CSVEGGLAGAYNEQFF | TGCAGCGTTGAAGGGGGACTAGCGGGGGCCTACAATGAGCAGTTCTTC
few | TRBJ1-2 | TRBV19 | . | CASSIGTVGYTF | TGTGCCAGTAGTATCGGTACGGTTGGCTACACCTTC
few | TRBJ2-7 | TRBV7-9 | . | CASSLVVYEQYF | TGTGCCAGCAGCTTAGTAGTCTACGAGCAGTACTTC